Following are 27 T cell receptor beta chains from one sample sequenced in a study of CD8+CD57+ T cells in acquired aplastic anemia. Genomic DNA constituted the template upon which TCR beta VDJ and CDR3 profiling was performed. TCRdb independently ran MiXCR on the reads; one entry per CDR3 protein. This table has some 410,000 distinct CDR3 sequences, 55% to 75% appearing once. The specimen was sorted CD4+, CD8+, or CD8+CD57+ T cells (not recorded which) from PBMCs. These receptors originate from a human donor in good health, serving as a control.

As regards this clonotype: The junction departs from the called germline gene at one end, perhaps through a read error. The chain is built from TRBV9 and TRBJ2-1; 7 bases align to TRBD2. The CDR3 runs to 14 residues. CDR1 is SGDLS, CDR2 YYNGEE, per germline. Here the CDR3 reads CAIKSGGAYNEQIF. CDR3 DNA: TGTGCCATCAAGTCGGGGGGAGCGTACAATGAGCAGATCTTC. The whole variable domain, filled in from reference TRBV9 and TRBJ2-1, reads DSGVTQTPKHLITATGQRVTLRCSPRSGDLSVYWYQQSLDQGLQFLIQYYNGEERAKGNILERFSAQQFPDLHSELNLSSLELGDSALYFCAIKSGGAYNEQIFGPGTRLTVL.

The CDR3 sequence: CASSLGAGGTEGNTIYF. For the CDR3, the DNA is TGTGCCAGCAGCTTAGGGGCAGGGGGCACGGAGGGAAACACCATATATTTT. This rearrangement joins TRBV7-6 to TRBJ1-3; 8 positions agree with TRBD1. There are 17 residues in the CDR3. J was trimmed by 4 bases and V by 1 base; bases with no gene match: 9. Looked up from germline, CDR1 is SGHVS and CDR2 is FNYEAQ.

Notes on this clonotype: This likely comes from a read error, as the CDR3 has no conserved phenylalanine or tryptophan at its end. Because the CDR3's place on the DNA is in doubt, the DNA is left out and the CDR3 is given as listed by TCRdb. V is TRBV9 and J is TRBJ2-7; TRBD2 is taken as the D call from the table, unchecked against the DNA. The CDR3 is made up of 11 amino acids, end residues included. Germline V gene sequence: CDR1 SGDLS, CDR2 YYNGEE. This CDR3 reads CASSVWDKQET.

The chain combines TRBV5-1 with TRBJ2-7; D gene ambiguous. This CDR3 region has 12 residues. V gave up 3 bases and J gave up 5 bases, with 9 bases separating them. Germline assignment: CDR1 SGHRS and CDR2 YFSETQ. The CDR3 coding sequence is TGCGCCAGCAGCTCGGAAGTCCACGAGCAGTACTTC. Residues: CASSSEVHEQYF.

As concerns this clonotype: The DNA is omitted, as the CDR3 cannot be located on it reliably, and the CDR3 follows TCRdb's listing. The V call is TRBV7-8, the J call TRBJ2-7; the DNA was not compared with TRBD2, the D call given in the table. The length of the CDR3 is 16 amino acids, counting both ends. Germline V gives CDR1 SGHVS, CDR2 FQNEAQ. CDR3: CASSLAQSYEQYFQYF.

V is TRBV7-2 and J is TRBJ2-7; 7 bases align to TRBD1. This CDR3 is built from 15 residues. The germline V gene has CDR1 SGHTA and CDR2 FQGNSA. V trimming: 5 bases; J trimming: 6 bases; junction bases outside the gene matches: 13. CDR3 sequence reads: CASSETGTAACEQYF. In nucleotides, the CDR3 is TGTGCCAGCAGCGAAACCGGGACAGCGGCGTGCGAGCAGTACTTC.

This clonotype has a count of ten or more. The CDR3 reads CASSYSGFNGETQYF. The DNA for the CDR3 is TGTGCCAGCAGTTACTCGGGCTTCAATGGGGAGACCCAGTACTTC. The chain couples TRBV6-2 or TRBV6-3 to TRBJ2-5; D gene uncertain. Between the trimmed V and J ends, which lost 0 bases and 5 bases, there was a span of 13 bases. The CDR3 is 15 residues long. CDR1 is MNHEY and CDR2 is SVGEGT in the germline V gene.

Concerning this clonotype itself: Germline is not matched at one junction end, which may reflect a read error. The rearrangement joins TRBV5-1 to TRBJ1-1; 10 positions match TRBD1. Germline V CDR1 and CDR2: SGHRS, YFSETQ. The CDR3 spans 14 residues. CDR3 sequence reads: CASSRDRGGNEAFF. Written as DNA, the CDR3 is TGTGCCAGCAGCCGGGACAGGGGAGGCAATGAAGCTTTCTTT.

This chain connects TRBV15 to TRBJ1-2; the D gene is possibly TRBD1 (6 bases). Trimming shortened V by 0 bases and J by 7 bases, and 12 bases separated the two germline ends. The germline V gene has CDR1 LNHNV and CDR2 YYDKDF (reference sequence). The length of the CDR3 is 14 residues. CDR3: CATSRDRGMRGYTF. The DNA for the CDR3 is TGTGCCACCAGCAGAGACAGGGGAATGCGTGGCTACACCTTC.

Concerning this clonotype: At one of its ends the junction is not consistent with the germline gene, which may arise from a read error. The chain recombines TRBV20-1 with TRBJ2-3; possibly TRBD2 for D (5 bases). Germline V gene sequence: CDR1 DFQATT, CDR2 SNEGSKA (reference sequence). The CDR3 is 15 residues long. For the CDR3, the DNA is TGCAGTGTTAGATTGGGGAGAGGTAGAGGAGATACGCAGTATTTT. Protein product: CSVRLGRGRGDTQYF.

This clonotype was observed many times. The CDR3 protein is CSAIYPGTANYNEQFF. CDR3 nucleotide sequence: TGCAGTGCCATTTACCCCGGGACAGCAAACTACAATGAGCAGTTCTTC. The V gene is TRBV20-1, the J gene TRBJ2-1; TRBD1 matches 7 bases. The V gene's germline CDR1 is DFQATT and CDR2 SNEGSKA (reference sequence). Trimming removed 6 bases from V and 3 bases from J; junction bases left unmatched: 14. This CDR3 has 16 amino acids.

This clonotype was counted once. This chain joins TRBV6-5 and TRBJ1-5, with D perhaps TRBD1 (5 bases). Deletions cut 0 bases from V and 5 bases from J, with 14 bases between. The CDR3 extends over 16 amino acids. Germline CDR1 reads MNHEY; CDR2 reads SVGAGI. The CDR3 DNA is TGTGCCAGCAGTTACTCGATCGTGGGGCGGGATCAGCCCCAGCATTTT. Translation: CASSYSIVGRDQPQHF.

There are a few counts of this clonotype. V gene TRBV7-8 combines with J gene TRBJ2-5, with 12 bases that match TRBD1. V lost 6 bases to trimming and J lost 5 bases; unmatched junction nucleotides: 7. The CDR3 loop spans 15 amino acids. Looked up from germline, CDR1 is SGHVS and CDR2 is FQNEAQ. CDR3: CASSRDRGLGETQYF. Here the CDR3 DNA reads TGTGCCAGCAGTAGGGACAGGGGGCTGGGGGAGACCCAGTACTTC.

This clonotype was observed many times. The chain joins TRBV25-1 to TRBJ2-7, with D possibly being TRBD1 (5 bases). Germline lookup yields CDR1 MGHDK and CDR2 SYGVNS. Trimming stripped 1 base from V and 5 bases from J, with 9 bases between. The CDR3 is 13 residues long. Here the CDR3 DNA reads TGTGCCAGCAGTGAATTTGTGACAGACGAGCAGTACTTC. Translated, it gives CASSEFVTDEQYF.

The DNA of the CDR3 is TGTGCCAGCAGCGTGTTAGCAGTTGACACAGATACGTACTTC. It encodes CASSVLAVDTDTYF. V gene TRBV7-2 combines with J gene TRBJ2-7; no clear D. The CDR3 runs 14 residues. CDR1 is SGHTA and CDR2 is FQGNSA in the germline V gene. V dropped 5 bases and J dropped 12 bases, with 23 bases sitting between them.

The gene calls are TRBV12-3 or TRBV12-4 and TRBJ2-7, with 11 bases identical to TRBD1. Trimming cost V 5 bases and J 4 bases; bases outside gene matches: 7. The CDR3 is 15 amino acids. The CDR3 sequence: CASSATGTGGYEQYF. CDR3 in DNA: TGTGCCAGCAGTGCCACCGGGACAGGGGGTTACGAGCAGTACTTC.

This clonotype was recorded at least ten times. The J gene is TRBJ1-1, the V gene TRBV5-1; possibly TRBD1 for D (5 bases). The CDR3 extends over 14 amino acids. In germline, CDR1 is SGHRS, CDR2 YFSETQ. V was shortened by 4 bases and J by 6 bases, with 16 bases between the two germline ends. The CDR3 loop reads CASSTETGVAEAFF. The CDR3 bases are TGCGCCAGCAGCACAGAAACGGGGGTGGCTGAAGCTTTCTTT.

This chain uses TRBV5-1 with TRBJ1-1; D possibly corresponds to TRBD1 (6 bases). Trimming removed 0 bases at V and 13 bases at J, with 13 bases between. Germline loops: CDR1 SGHRS, CDR2 YFSETQ. The CDR3 length is 12 residues. CDR3 sequence: CASSLGPGADFF. In DNA form, the CDR3 reads TGCGCCAGCAGCTTGGGACCGGGGGCCGATTTCTTT. The full variable domain, rest sourced from reference TRBV5-1 and TRBJ1-1, is KAGVTQTPRYLIKTRGQQVTLSCSPISGHRSVSWYQQTPGQGLQFLFEYFSETQRNKGNFPGRFSGRQFSNSRSEMNVSTLELGDSALYLCASSLGPGADFFGQGTRLTVV.

This clonotype was observed once. Compared with germline, one end of the junction differs, possibly owing to a read error. The chain couples TRBV7-8 to TRBJ2-7, with D unresolved. The CDR3 totals 17 residues. Germline-derived CDR1 and CDR2 are SGHVS and FQNEAQ. CDR3 protein: CASGLIVTDPSIGEQYF. The CDR3 bases are TGTGCCAGCGGCTTAATCGTTACAGACCCCTCTATCGGCGAGCAGTACTTC. The full variable domain, with the rest looked up from reference TRBV7-8 and TRBJ2-7, is GAGVSQSPRYKVAKRGQDVALRCDPISGHVSLFWYQQALGQGPEFLTYFQNEAQLDKSGLPSDRFFAERPEGSVSTLKIQRTQQEDSAVYLCASGLIVTDPSIGEQYFGPGTRLTVT.

This clonotype was counted ten times or more. The chain couples TRBV6-2 or TRBV6-3 to TRBJ1-2, with D possibly being TRBD1 (6 bases). Trimming removed 3 bases from V and 8 bases from J, with 16 bases in between. This CDR3 has 14 amino acids. The V gene's germline CDR1 is MNHEY and CDR2 SVGEGT. The DNA of the CDR3 is TGTGCCAGCAGTTATTCACGGACAGATGAGGGCTACACCTTC. Its protein is CASSYSRTDEGYTF.

This clonotype was seen at least ten times. This chain uses TRBV5-1 with TRBJ2-7; 9 positions agree with TRBD1. Trimming took 0 bases from V and 6 from J; bases not matched to a gene: 4. From germline, CDR1 is SGHRS and CDR2 YFSETQ. This CDR3 has 14 residues. The CDR3 loop is CASSLAGQGLEQYF. CDR3 DNA: TGCGCCAGCAGCTTGGCGGGACAGGGCCTCGAGCAGTACTTC.

Details on this clonotype: No conserved phenylalanine or tryptophan is present at the end of the CDR3, so a read error is the likely explanation. It is unclear where the CDR3 begins or ends on the DNA, so no DNA is shown, and the CDR3 is as TCRdb lists it. Here the CDR3 reads CASSACREGNQPL. The rearrangement uses TRBV9 and TRBJ1-5. The CDR3 sequence runs 13 residues, both termini included. CDR1 and CDR2 (germline): SGDLS, YYNGEE.

This chain connects TRBV19 to TRBJ2-7, with a weak D call TRBD1 (5 bases). Trimming left V 1 base short and J 6 bases short, with 13 bases between. Germline V gives CDR1 LNHDA, CDR2 SQIVND (reference sequence). The CDR3 extends over 14 amino acids. The CDR3 is CASSIGQGPCEQYF. The CDR3 nucleotides read TGTGCCAGTAGTATAGGGCAGGGTCCCTGCGAGCAGTACTTC.

This clonotype appeared a single time. J is TRBJ2-7 and V is TRBV24-1; no definite D call. Trimming cost V 4 bases and J 3 bases, with 9 bases left between them. This CDR3 comprises 13 residues. The germline gives CDR1 KGHDR, CDR2 SFDVKD. CDR3 DNA: TGTGCCACCAGTGAGGGCAGGAGCTACGAGCAGTACTTC. Protein: CATSEGRSYEQYF.

The chain links TRBV9 to TRBJ1-1, with D perhaps matching TRBD1 (5 bases). The germline V and J ends were trimmed by 0 bases and 14 bases, with 20 bases remaining between them. The CDR3 extends over 14 amino acids. Germline CDR1 is SGDLS and CDR2 is YYNGEE. In nucleotides, the CDR3 is TGTGCCAGCAGCGTAGAAGGGGTCGAGACCCAGTACTTCTTT. It codes for CASSVEGVETQYFF.

This clonotype was observed at least ten times. This sequence joins TRBV19 and TRBJ1-4; the D gene is possibly TRBD1 (5 bases). In germline, CDR1 is LNHDA, CDR2 SQIVND (reference sequence). The V end lost 1 base, the J end lost 0 bases, and 6 bases lay between the germline ends. CDR3 length: 15 amino acids. The CDR3 bases are TGTGCCAGTAGTATAGTCAGGGCAACTAATGAAAAACTGTTTTTT. Its protein is CASSIVRATNEKLFF.

The rearrangement uses TRBV7-2 and TRBJ2-2; 8 nucleotides line up with TRBD2. This CDR3 has 15 amino acids. The V and J ends lost 2 bases and 17 bases, in that order; junction bases with no gene match: 16. Germline V lookup: CDR1 SGHTA, CDR2 FQGNSA. For the CDR3, the DNA is TGTGCCAGCAGCTTACTCAGGGGCTACGAGCGGGAGTTCTTTTTT. Amino acid sequence: CASSLLRGYEREFFF.